Detailed here is one T cell receptor (beta chain). Its antigen is currently unknown. Primers included in the PCR were 60 Vbeta and 13 Jbeta primers. TCRdb's copy holds only in-frame clones and misses some; the assay was immunoSEQ multiplex PCR. Here the sample spans 130,000 or so clones, approximately 87% being singletons. These data are taken from a study of cytomegalovirus exposure and HLA in healthy donors. Whole-study findings and limits: In vitro checks showed that a few CMV-associated chains really do target CMV antigens. Researchers left out some V segments, among them TRBV6-2 and TRBV6-3, as indistinguishable.

V was pared by 5 bases and J by 7 bases, with 6 bases of the junction left unmatched. This CDR3 comprises 12 residues. CDR1 is GTSNPN and CDR2 is SVGIG in the germline V gene (reference sequence). The sample was PBMCs. This sequence originates from a woman in her twenties or thirties in good health and CMV-seronegative. The chain has TRBV30 and TRBJ1-1, with 8 bases identical to TRBD1. The CDR3 is CAWDRGGGEAFF. CDR3 nucleotides: TGTGCCTGGGACAGGGGTGGGGGTGAAGCTTTCTTT.